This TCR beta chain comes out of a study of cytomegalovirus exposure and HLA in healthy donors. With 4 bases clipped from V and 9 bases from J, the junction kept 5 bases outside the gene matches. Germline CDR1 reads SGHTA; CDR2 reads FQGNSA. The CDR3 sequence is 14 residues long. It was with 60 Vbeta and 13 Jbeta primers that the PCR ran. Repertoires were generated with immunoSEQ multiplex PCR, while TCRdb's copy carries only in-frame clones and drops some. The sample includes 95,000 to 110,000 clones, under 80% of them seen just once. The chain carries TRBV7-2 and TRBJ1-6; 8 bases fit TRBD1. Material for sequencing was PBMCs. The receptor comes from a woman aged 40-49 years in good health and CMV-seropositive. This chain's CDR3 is CASSWGQVSSPLHF. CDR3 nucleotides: TGTGCCAGCAGCTGGGGACAGGTCTCTTCACCCCTCCACTTT.